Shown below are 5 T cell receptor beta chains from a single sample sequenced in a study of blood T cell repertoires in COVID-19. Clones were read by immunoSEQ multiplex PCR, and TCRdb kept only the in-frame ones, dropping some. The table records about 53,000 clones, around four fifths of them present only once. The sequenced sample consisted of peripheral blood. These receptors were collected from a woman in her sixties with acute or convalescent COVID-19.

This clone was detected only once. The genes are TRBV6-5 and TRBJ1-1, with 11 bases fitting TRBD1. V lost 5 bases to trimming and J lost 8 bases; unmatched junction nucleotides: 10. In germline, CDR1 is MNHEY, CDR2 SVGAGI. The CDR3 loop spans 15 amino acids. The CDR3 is CASSHDWTGGYEAFF. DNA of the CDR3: TGTGCCAGCAGTCACGATTGGACAGGGGGCTACGAAGCTTTCTTT.

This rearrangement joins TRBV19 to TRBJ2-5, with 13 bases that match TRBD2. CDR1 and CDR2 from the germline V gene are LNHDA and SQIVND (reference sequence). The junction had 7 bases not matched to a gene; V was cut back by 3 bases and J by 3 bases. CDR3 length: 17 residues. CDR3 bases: TGTGCCAGTAGTATCCGCCGACTAGCGGGGGGAAAAGAGACCCAGTACTTC. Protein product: CASSIRRLAGGKETQYF. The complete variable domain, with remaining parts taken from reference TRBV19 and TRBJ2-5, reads DGGITQSPKYLFRKEGQNVTLSCEQNLNHDAMYWYRQDPGQGLRLIYYSQIVNDFQKGDIAEGYSVSREKKESFPLTVTSAQKNPTAFYLCASSIRRLAGGKETQYFGPGTRLLVL.

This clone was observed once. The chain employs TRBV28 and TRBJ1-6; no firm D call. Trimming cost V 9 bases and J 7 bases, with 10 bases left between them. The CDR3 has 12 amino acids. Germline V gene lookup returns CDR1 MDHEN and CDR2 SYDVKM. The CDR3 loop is CASGPRNSPLHF. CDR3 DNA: TGTGCCAGTGGGCCGCGAAATTCACCCCTCCACTTT.

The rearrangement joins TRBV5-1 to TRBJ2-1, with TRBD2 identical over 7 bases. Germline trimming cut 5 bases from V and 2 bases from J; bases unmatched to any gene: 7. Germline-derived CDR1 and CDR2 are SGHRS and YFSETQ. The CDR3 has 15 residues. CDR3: CASRGGTGAYNEQFF. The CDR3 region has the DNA TGCGCCAGCAGGGGGGGGACTGGAGCCTACAATGAGCAGTTCTTC.

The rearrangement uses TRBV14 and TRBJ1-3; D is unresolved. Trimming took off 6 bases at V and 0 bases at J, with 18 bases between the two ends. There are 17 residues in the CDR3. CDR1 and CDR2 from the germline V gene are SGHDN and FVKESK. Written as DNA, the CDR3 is TGTGCCAGCAGTCATCCAAGAGGAGCCCTCTCTGGAAACACCATATATTTT. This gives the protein CASSHPRGALSGNTIYF.